This T cell receptor (beta chain) was captured by sequencing in a study of T cell clonality in common variable immunodeficiency. Study-wide findings and caveats: CVID subjects showed higher TCRbeta clonality than healthy controls. Common variable immunodeficiency TCR beta sequences reportedly had fewer deletions and N-nucleotide insertions. Fewer TCRbeta clones were shared among CVID subjects than controls.

This clone showed up many times. Antigen unknown. Read data end 3 residues before the CDR3 end; the end is taken from the germline J gene. The repertoire was sequenced with immunoSEQ multiplex PCR; TCRdb's copy has only in-frame clones and lacks some. This sample carries 25,000 to 35,000 clones, none of them present only once. The CDR3 has 18 amino acids. V was pared by 3 bases and J by 0 bases, with 7 bases of the junction left unmatched. The germline V gene has CDR1 DFQATT and CDR2 SNEGSKA (reference sequence). The chain combines TRBV20-1 with TRBJ2-6, with 11 bases fitting TRBD1. The sequence was obtained from a person aged 18 to 69 in good health. The material sequenced was peripheral blood mononuclear cells. Incomplete CDR3 DNA: TGCAGTGCTAGGGGAACCGGGACAGGGGGCTCTGGGGCCAACGTC. Its translation is CSARGTGTGGSGANV. The complete CDR3 sequence is CSARGTGTGGSGANVLTF.